This entry lists 19 T cell receptor beta chains sequenced from one sample in a study of shared clonotypes between healthy human individuals. Produced via immunoSEQ multiplex PCR; TCRdb's table is partial and in-frame only. The table shows 2 million to 3 million clones, with approximately 94% occurring only once. Sequencing input: naive CD4+ T cells sorted from blood. Subset in this sample: CD45RA+ positively selected. These receptors came from a man younger than 35 in good health.

V usage is TRBV19 and J usage is TRBJ1-4; D remains unclear. There are 14 residues in the CDR3. The germline V gene encodes CDR1 LNHDA and CDR2 SQIVND (reference sequence). V lost 2 bases to trimming and J lost 8 bases, with 12 bases between them. The CDR3 reads CASSIFGVAEKLFF. Written as DNA, the CDR3 is TGTGCCAGTAGTATATTCGGCGTGGCGGAAAAACTGTTTTTT.

This clone turned up a few times. The chain links TRBV6-1 to TRBJ1-2; D unresolved. Deletions cut 6 bases from V and 7 bases from J, with 15 bases between. The CDR3 contains 13 residues. Germline V lookup: CDR1 MNHNS, CDR2 SASEGT. The CDR3 sequence is CASRQQVVGGYTF. CDR3 nucleotide sequence: TGTGCCAGCAGGCAACAAGTGGTGGGTGGCTACACCTTC.

The rearrangement links TRBV7-9 to TRBJ2-3, with 9 bases identical to TRBD1. The CDR3 runs to 15 residues. Germline CDR1 is SEHNR and CDR2 is FQNEAQ (reference sequence). The V gene end was trimmed by 5 bases and the J gene end by 2 bases; junction bases not matched to a gene: 5. CDR3 nucleotides: TGTGCCAGCAGCCCAGACAGGGGGGTCACAGATACGCAGTATTTT. This gives the protein CASSPDRGVTDTQYF.

The J gene is TRBJ2-5, the V gene TRBV2; D is possibly TRBD1 (5 bases). The V gene's germline CDR1 is SNHLY and CDR2 FYNNEI. The V end lost 9 bases, the J end lost 2 bases, and 13 bases lay between the germline ends. This CDR3 comprises 13 residues. The CDR3 protein is CASSGARQETQYF. CDR3 nucleotide sequence: TGTGCCAGTTCTGGGGCTCGACAAGAGACCCAGTACTTC.

V usage is TRBV14 and J usage is TRBJ2-4, with D perhaps matching TRBD1 or TRBD2 (6 bases each). V was pared by 0 bases and J by 1 base, with 16 bases between. Germline CDR1 and CDR2: SGHDN and FVKESK. This CDR3 contains 18 residues. For the CDR3, the DNA is TGTGCCAGCAGCCAAGATATTGGAGGGGGGAACGCCAAAAACATTCAGTACTTC. Translating it yields CASSQDIGGGNAKNIQYF.

As concerns this clone: The same CDR3 arises from other DNA sequences in this sample as well. The genes are TRBV20-1 and TRBJ2-5; D gene unclear. Trimming left V 3 bases short and J 4 bases short, with 3 bases between. CDR3 size: 10 residues. CDR1 and CDR2 (germline): DFQATT, SNEGSKA (reference sequence). CDR3 residues: CSARSETQYF. Here the CDR3 DNA reads TGCAGTGCTAGGTCAGAGACCCAGTACTTC.

Turning to this clone: This specimen includes other DNA sequences encoding the same CDR3. This sequence joins TRBV2 and TRBJ2-7; perhaps TRBD2 as D (5 bases). V lost 6 bases and J 4 bases, leaving 7 bases between the germline ends. The CDR3 runs to 11 residues. CDR1 and CDR2 (germline): SNHLY, FYNNEI. Written as DNA, the CDR3 is TGTGCCAGCAGGGGAGAGTACGAGCAGTACTTC. This encodes CASRGEYEQYF.

V is TRBV28 and J is TRBJ1-2; a weak D match, TRBD1 (6 bases). V shed 2 bases and J shed 7 bases, with 11 bases lying between them. This CDR3 is built from 13 residues. The germline gives CDR1 MDHEN, CDR2 SYDVKM. The CDR3 here is CASSLGQPFGYTF. The CDR3 bases are TGTGCCAGCAGTTTAGGACAGCCGTTTGGCTACACCTTC.

The sample holds one count of this clone. The CDR3 nucleotides are TGTGCCAGCAGTTTTAGGGGGGAAAAACTGTTTTTT. Protein sequence: CASSFRGEKLFF. The chain employs TRBV6-1 and TRBJ1-4, with a possible D match to TRBD1 (6 bases). CDR1 is MNHNS, CDR2 SASEGT, per germline. Deletions cut 5 bases from V and 8 bases from J, with 9 bases between. The CDR3 extends over 12 amino acids.

The genes are TRBV7-9 and TRBJ2-1, with 10 nucleotides matching TRBD2. The CDR3 covers 18 residues. The germline V gene encodes CDR1 SEHNR and CDR2 FQNEAQ (reference sequence). V trimming: 1 base; J trimming: 1 base; junction bases outside the gene matches: 7. CDR3 coding DNA: TGTGCCAGCAGCTTAGATATCTCTAGCGGGGGTTCCTACAATGAGCAGTTCTTC. This sequence encodes CASSLDISSGGSYNEQFF.

As regards this clone: Compared with germline, one end of the junction differs, possibly owing to a read error. V and J are TRBV4-2 and TRBJ1-4, with D hard to call. This CDR3 is built from 14 residues. Per the germline V gene, CDR1 is LGHNA and CDR2 is YNFKEQ. The CDR3 reads CAGSQEILGEKLFF. CDR3 nucleotide sequence: TGTGCCGGCAGCCAAGAAATATTGGGAGAAAAACTGTTTTTT.

This sequence joins TRBV6-5 and TRBJ2-3, with a weak D call TRBD1 (6 bases). Per germline, CDR1 MNHEY and CDR2 SVGAGI. V was trimmed by 0 bases and J by 6 bases, leaving 10 bases between them. CDR3 length: 14 amino acids. CDR3 DNA: TGTGCCAGCAGTTACTCGAACAGGGTGGATACGCAGTATTTT. It specifies CASSYSNRVDTQYF.

This clone was counted a single time. The J gene is TRBJ2-7, the V gene TRBV18, with 7 bases lining up with TRBD1. Germline trimming cut 2 bases from V and 3 bases from J; bases unmatched to any gene: 4. The length of the CDR3 is 14 residues. From germline, CDR1 is KGHSH and CDR2 LQKENI. The CDR3 here is CASSPTAGGYEQYF. CDR3 nucleotide sequence: TGTGCCAGCTCACCAACGGCAGGGGGCTACGAGCAGTACTTC.

This chain connects TRBV28 to TRBJ1-1; D uncertain. This CDR3 spans 12 amino acids. Germline V gives CDR1 MDHEN, CDR2 SYDVKM. Trimming removed 6 bases from V and 3 bases from J, with 8 bases in between. CDR3 region: CASRLTDTEAFF. Here the CDR3 DNA reads TGTGCCAGCAGGCTTACGGACACTGAAGCTTTCTTT. Full variable domain (outside the CDR3, taken from reference TRBV28 and TRBJ1-1): DVKVTQSSRYLVKRTGEKVFLECVQDMDHENMFWYRQDPGLGLRLIYFSYDVKMKEKGDIPEGYSVSREKKERFSLILESASTNQTSMYLCASRLTDTEAFFGQGTRLTVV.

The chain links TRBV7-2 to TRBJ2-3; possibly TRBD1 for D (6 bases). The germline V gene encodes CDR1 SGHTA and CDR2 FQGNSA. The V gene lost 3 bases and the J gene lost 3 bases, with 13 bases spanning the gap. The CDR3 is made up of 15 amino acids. CDR3 nucleotide sequence: TGTGCCAGCAGCTTTACCCAGGGGAGTACAGATACGCAGTATTTT. Its translation: CASSFTQGSTDTQYF.

This clone was counted once. The rearrangement uses TRBV5-6 and TRBJ2-7; TRBD1 matches 7 bases. This CDR3 has 14 amino acids. V was pared by 0 bases and J by 6 bases, with 6 bases of the junction left unmatched. Germline-derived CDR1 and CDR2 are SGHDT and YYEEEE. The CDR3 is CASSLGRTGTEQYF. In nucleotides, the CDR3 is TGTGCCAGCAGCTTGGGTCGGACAGGCACCGAGCAGTACTTC.

The rearrangement joins TRBV7-9 to TRBJ1-1; the D is unclear. Germline V CDR1 and CDR2: SEHNR, FQNEAQ (reference sequence). Trimming stripped 5 bases from V and 2 bases from J, with 12 bases between. The CDR3 runs to 14 residues. CDR3 DNA: TGTGCCAGCAGCCCACATACAGAAAACACTGAAGCTTTCTTT. Translated: CASSPHTENTEAFF.

The chain uses TRBV4-1 and TRBJ1-4; 7 bases map to TRBD1. Trimming removed 0 bases from V and 4 bases from J; junction bases left unmatched: 8. This CDR3 has 17 residues. Looked up from germline, CDR1 is MGHRA and CDR2 is YSYEKL. CDR3 region: CASSQEPLDRLNEKLFF. DNA for the CDR3: TGCGCCAGCAGCCAAGAACCTCTGGACAGGCTTAATGAAAAACTGTTTTTT.

In its sample, this clone was seen a few times. The chain recombines TRBV28 with TRBJ1-6, with D uncertain. The germline gives CDR1 MDHEN, CDR2 SYDVKM. Between the trimmed V and J ends, which lost 2 bases and 10 bases, there was a span of 6 bases. This CDR3 contains 12 residues. CDR3 sequence reads: CASSLNGSPLHF. CDR3 nucleotide sequence: TGTGCCAGCAGTTTAAATGGCTCACCCCTCCACTTT. The whole variable domain, remainder taken from reference TRBV28 and TRBJ1-6, is DVKVTQSSRYLVKRTGEKVFLECVQDMDHENMFWYRQDPGLGLRLIYFSYDVKMKEKGDIPEGYSVSREKKERFSLILESASTNQTSMYLCASSLNGSPLHFGNGTRLTVT.